The clone carrying this TCR beta chain was picked up a small number of times. What it binds is unknown. The data originate from a study of naive and memory T cell subsets. General study findings and limits: Tuberculin site TCR excess was interpreted as type IV hypersensitivity infiltration.

The treatment denotes: skin biopsy from PPD injection site in Mantoux-positive individual. A UMI-containing oligonucleotide was joined by 3' ligation to the TCR cDNA template. Skin biopsies came from PPD injection sites in Mantoux-positive individuals. The SP2 primer and nested alpha and beta constant region primers amplified ligated cDNA in four rounds. Reverse transcription of blood and skin TCR RNA was primed at alpha and beta constant regions. TCRdb itself ran the UMI-ligation and nested PCR reads through MiXCR, one entry per CDR3 protein. This sample carries over 13,000 distinct CDR3 sequences, less than 5.5% of them seen once, and the ten largest clones take 6.5% to 10%. Deletions cut 5 bases from V and 0 bases from J, with 11 bases between. Germline V gives CDR1 LNHDA, CDR2 SQIVND (reference sequence). CDR3 length equals 15 residues.

This clonotype was obtained from an adult in good health. The V gene is TRBV19, the J gene TRBJ1-5; D gene ambiguous. The material sequenced was skin, taken from a tuberculin skin test site. The CDR3 loop is CASSWSGYSNQPQHF. The CDR3 coding sequence is TGTGCCAGTAGTTGGTCCGGTTATAGCAATCAGCCCCAGCATTTT.